The next 9 T cell receptor beta chains were all read from a single sample in a study of blood T cell repertoires in COVID-19. Some clones are missing from TCRdb's copy, which holds only in-frame ones; the method was immunoSEQ multiplex PCR. In the table there are some 57,000 clones, around nine tenths of which are singletons. Sequencing input: peripheral blood. The receptors were sampled from a human donor in a cohort sampled during active COVID-19.

The V and J genes are TRBV2 and TRBJ2-3; 8 nucleotides agree with TRBD2. CDR3 length: 16 residues. V trimming: 7 bases; J trimming: 0 bases; junction bases outside the gene matches: 9. From germline, CDR1 is SNHLY and CDR2 FYNNEI. CDR3 protein: CASNKVAGLSTDTQYF. Written as DNA, the CDR3 is TGTGCCAGCAATAAAGTAGCGGGACTTAGCACAGATACGCAGTATTTT.

V usage is TRBV5-4 and J usage is TRBJ2-3; TRBD1 matches at 10 bases. Per the germline V gene, CDR1 is SGHNT and CDR2 is YYREEE (reference sequence). V lost 5 bases, J lost 3 bases, and 3 bases stayed unmatched. The CDR3 covers 14 residues. DNA of the CDR3: TGTGCCAGCAGGAGGGACAGGGGTACAGATACGCAGTATTTT. Translating it yields CASRRDRGTDTQYF.

The chain combines TRBV4-3 with TRBJ1-2, with TRBD1 matching over 8 bases. Per germline, CDR1 LGHNA and CDR2 YSLEER. The CDR3 sequence is 13 residues long. After removal of 6 bases from V and 7 bases from J, the junction contained 7 bases not matched to a gene. The DNA of the CDR3 is TGCGCCAGCAGTCAGGACAGGGCAGGTGGCTACACCTTC. Protein product: CASSQDRAGGYTF.

This clone was counted between two and nine times. This rearrangement joins TRBV3-1 (or the pseudogene TRBV3-2) to TRBJ1-2; D is undetermined. V gave up 4 bases and J gave up 7 bases, with 13 bases separating them. Germline values: CDR1 LGHDT, CDR2 YNNKEL (reference sequence). CDR3 length: 13 amino acids. CDR3 sequence: CASSPLRRAGYTF. CDR3 bases: TGTGCCAGCAGCCCGTTAAGGCGGGCTGGCTACACCTTC.

The chain is built from TRBV28 and TRBJ1-2, with D possibly being TRBD1 (6 bases). The CDR3 extends over 17 amino acids. Deletions cut 7 bases from V and 8 bases from J, with 29 bases between. Germline lookup yields CDR1 MDHEN and CDR2 SYDVKM. The chain's CDR3 is CASKGVPQGFRGRGYTF. DNA for the CDR3: TGTGCCAGCAAAGGGGTTCCCCAGGGGTTCCGGGGTCGGGGCTACACCTTC.

J is TRBJ1-2 and V is TRBV6-6; no clear D gene. Looked up from germline, CDR1 is MNHNY and CDR2 is SVGAGI (reference sequence). The CDR3 has 12 amino acids. The V gene lost 8 bases and the J gene lost 8 bases, with 15 bases spanning the gap. The CDR3 coding sequence is TGTGCCAGCCACCCGTGGCAGGAAGGCTACACCTTC. Translating gives CASHPWQEGYTF.

As regards this clone: Its ends do not fully match the called genes, so a read error is possible. This sequence joins TRBV2 and TRBJ1-1; the D gene is possibly TRBD1 (5 bases). CDR1 and CDR2 from the germline V gene are SNHLY and FYNNEI. The CDR3 has 15 amino acids. CDR3: CASNEGVRVNTEAFF. Written as DNA, the CDR3 is TGTGCCAGCAATGAAGGGGTACGGGTGAACACTGAAGCTTTCTTT.

V and J are TRBV7-2 and TRBJ2-2, with 8 bases matching TRBD1. Germline V gives CDR1 SGHTA, CDR2 FQGNSA. Trimming cost V 5 bases and J 5 bases; bases outside gene matches: 7. The CDR3 covers 15 residues. The DNA of the CDR3 is TGTGCCAGCAGCCAGGACAGGGTGAGGACCGGGGAGCTGTTTTTT. It encodes CASSQDRVRTGELFF. The whole variable domain, filled in from reference TRBV7-2 and TRBJ2-2, reads GAGVSQSPSNKVTEKGKDVELRCDPISGHTALYWYRQSLGQGLEFLIYFQGNSAPDKSGLPSDRFSAERTGGSVSTLTIQRTQQEDSAVYLCASSQDRVRTGELFFGEGSRLTVL.

V gene TRBV7-6 combines with J gene TRBJ2-3; 14 bases are shared with TRBD2. The V segment lost 5 bases and the J segment 3 bases; nucleotides outside the gene matches: 4. The CDR3 is 16 amino acids. Germline-derived CDR1 and CDR2 are SGHVS and FNYEAQ. The CDR3 coding sequence is TGTGCCAGCAGCAATGGACTAGCGGGGGGAACAGATACGCAGTATTTT. It encodes CASSNGLAGGTDTQYF.